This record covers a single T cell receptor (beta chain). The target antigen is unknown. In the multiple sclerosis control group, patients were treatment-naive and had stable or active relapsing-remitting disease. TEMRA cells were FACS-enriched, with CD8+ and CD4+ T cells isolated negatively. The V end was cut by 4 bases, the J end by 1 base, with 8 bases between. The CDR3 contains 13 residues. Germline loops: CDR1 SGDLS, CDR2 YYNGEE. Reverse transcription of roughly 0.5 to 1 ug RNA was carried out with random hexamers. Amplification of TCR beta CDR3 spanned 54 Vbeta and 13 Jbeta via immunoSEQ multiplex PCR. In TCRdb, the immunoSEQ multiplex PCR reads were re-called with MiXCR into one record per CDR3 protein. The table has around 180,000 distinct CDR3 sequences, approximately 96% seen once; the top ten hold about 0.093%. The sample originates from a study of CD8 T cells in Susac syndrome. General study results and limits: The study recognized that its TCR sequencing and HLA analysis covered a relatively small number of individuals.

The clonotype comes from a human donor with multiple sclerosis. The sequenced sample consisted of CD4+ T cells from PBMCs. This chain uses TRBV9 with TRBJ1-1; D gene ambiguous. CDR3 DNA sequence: TGTGCCAGCAGCCAAGGACGGAACACTGAAGCTTTCTTT. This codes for CASSQGRNTEAFF.